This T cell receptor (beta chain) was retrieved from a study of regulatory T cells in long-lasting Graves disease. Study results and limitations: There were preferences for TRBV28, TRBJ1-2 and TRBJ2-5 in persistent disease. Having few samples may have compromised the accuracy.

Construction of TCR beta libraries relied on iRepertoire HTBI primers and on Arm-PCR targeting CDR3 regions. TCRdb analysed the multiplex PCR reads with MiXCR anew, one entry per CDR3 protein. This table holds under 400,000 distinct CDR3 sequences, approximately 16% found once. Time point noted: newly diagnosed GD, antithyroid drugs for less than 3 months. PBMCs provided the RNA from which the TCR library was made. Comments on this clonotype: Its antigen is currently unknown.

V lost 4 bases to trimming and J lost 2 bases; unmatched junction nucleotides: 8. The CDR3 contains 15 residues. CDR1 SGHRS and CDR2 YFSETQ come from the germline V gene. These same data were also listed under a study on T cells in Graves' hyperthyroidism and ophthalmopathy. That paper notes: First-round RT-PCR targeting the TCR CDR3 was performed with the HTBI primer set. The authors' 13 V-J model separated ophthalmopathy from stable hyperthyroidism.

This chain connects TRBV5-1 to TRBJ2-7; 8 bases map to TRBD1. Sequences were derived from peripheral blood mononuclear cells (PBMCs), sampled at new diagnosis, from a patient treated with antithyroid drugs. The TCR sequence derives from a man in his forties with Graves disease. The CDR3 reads CASSQTRTGTYEQYF. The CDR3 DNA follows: TGCGCCAGCAGCCAGACGAGGACAGGGACCTACGAGCAGTACTTC.